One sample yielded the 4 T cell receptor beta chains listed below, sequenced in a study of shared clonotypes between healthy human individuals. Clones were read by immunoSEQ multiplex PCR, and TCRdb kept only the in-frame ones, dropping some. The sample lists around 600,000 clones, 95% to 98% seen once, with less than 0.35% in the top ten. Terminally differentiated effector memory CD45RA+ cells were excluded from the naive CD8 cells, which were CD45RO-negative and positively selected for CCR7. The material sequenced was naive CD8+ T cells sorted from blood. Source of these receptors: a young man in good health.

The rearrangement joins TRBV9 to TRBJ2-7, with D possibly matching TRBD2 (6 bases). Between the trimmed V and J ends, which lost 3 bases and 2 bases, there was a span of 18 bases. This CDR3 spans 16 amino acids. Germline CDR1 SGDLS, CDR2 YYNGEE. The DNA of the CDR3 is TGTGCCAGCAGCGATGGGGAGGTTAGCGGCCCCTACGAGCAGTACTTC. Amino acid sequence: CASSDGEVSGPYEQYF.

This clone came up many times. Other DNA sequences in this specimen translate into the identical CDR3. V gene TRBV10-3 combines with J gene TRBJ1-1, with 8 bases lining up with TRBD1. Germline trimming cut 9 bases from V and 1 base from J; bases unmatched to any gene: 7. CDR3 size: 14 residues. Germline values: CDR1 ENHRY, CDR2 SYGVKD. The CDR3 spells CAMDTGTGNTEAFF. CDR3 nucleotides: TGTGCCATGGATACCGGGACAGGGAACACTGAAGCTTTCTTT.

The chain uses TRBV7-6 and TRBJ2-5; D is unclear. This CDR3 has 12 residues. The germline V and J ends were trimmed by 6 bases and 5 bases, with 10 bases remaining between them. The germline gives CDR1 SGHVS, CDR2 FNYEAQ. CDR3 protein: CASSTSVETQYF. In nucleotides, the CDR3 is TGTGCCAGCAGTACCTCCGTGGAGACCCAGTACTTC.

The CDR3 region is CASSAYRGRMDYEQYF. The CDR3 coding sequence is TGTGCCAGCAGCGCCTACAGGGGGCGTATGGACTACGAGCAGTACTTC. The V call is TRBV5-6, the J call TRBJ2-7, with 9 bases aligning to TRBD1. V gave up 4 bases and J gave up 3 bases; unmatched junction bases: 11. The germline CDR1 and CDR2 sequences are SGHDT and YYEEEE. CDR3 length: 16 amino acids.